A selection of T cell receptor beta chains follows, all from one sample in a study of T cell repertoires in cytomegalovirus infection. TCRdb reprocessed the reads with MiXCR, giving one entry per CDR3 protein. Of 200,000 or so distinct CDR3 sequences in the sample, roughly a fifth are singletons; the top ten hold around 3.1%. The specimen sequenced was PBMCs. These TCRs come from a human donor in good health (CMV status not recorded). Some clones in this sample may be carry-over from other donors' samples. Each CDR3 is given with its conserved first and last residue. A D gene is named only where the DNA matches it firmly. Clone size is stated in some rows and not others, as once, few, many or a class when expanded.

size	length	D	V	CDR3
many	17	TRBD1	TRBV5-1	CASSPYRGQSSNTEAFF
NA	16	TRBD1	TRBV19	CASSIKGQPNTGELFF
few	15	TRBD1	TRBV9	CASSVTGGAPYEQYF
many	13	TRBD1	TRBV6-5	CAISETGRFGYTF
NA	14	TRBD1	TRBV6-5	CASRLGTGNTEAFF
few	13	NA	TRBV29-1	CSVARDGANVLTF
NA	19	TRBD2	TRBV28	CASSLVRDTTSGRSYEQYF
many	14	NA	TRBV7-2	CASSEQKSNTEAFF
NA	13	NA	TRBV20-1	CSASLPLTYEQYF
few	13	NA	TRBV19	CASSTGRGTEAFF
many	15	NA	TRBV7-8	CASSPPLPSYNEQFF
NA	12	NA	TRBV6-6	CASSSGNPDGHF
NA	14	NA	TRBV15	CATSREQALRGYTF
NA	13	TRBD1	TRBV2	CASRRTGRDTQYF